Listed here is a single TCR beta chain. The authors ran a second PCR of roughly 6 to 12 cycles using a sample-barcoded 5' primer and a J-beta primer mix. Each CDR3 protein is one row after TCRdb ran MiXCR on the 5' RACE reads. The table includes 750,000 to 950,000 distinct CDR3 sequences, 20% to 30% detected once. The data derive from a study of blood T cells in healthy people across ages. These data are also associated with another study on T cells of mothers and their children.

Sequenced: blood. This TCR was recovered from a boy between 10 and 17 years old in good health.

The CDR3 bases are TGTGCCAGCAGTCCGAGGGGGGCGCGTGAAACAGATACGCAGTATTTT. It codes for CASSPRGARETDTQYF. This chain connects TRBV2 to TRBJ2-3; possibly TRBD1 or TRBD2 for D (6 bases each). Trimming shortened V by 5 bases and J by 3 bases, and 18 bases separated the two germline ends. The germline V gene has CDR1 SNHLY and CDR2 FYNNEI. The CDR3 sequence is 16 residues long. The full variable domain, rest sourced from reference TRBV2 and TRBJ2-3, is EPEVTQTPSHQVTQMGQEVILRCVPISNHLYFYWYRQILGQKVEFLVSFYNNEISEKSEIFDDQFSVERPDGSNFTLKIRSTKLEDSAMYFCASSPRGARETDTQYFGPGTRLTVL.